Below, 32 T cell receptor beta chains from the same sample are listed, as sequenced in a study of blood T cell repertoires in COVID-19. Clones were sequenced by immunoSEQ multiplex PCR, and TCRdb holds only the in-frame ones, with some missing. The sample consists of some 200,000 clones, roughly four fifths of them appearing once. Material for sequencing was PBMCs or T cells enriched from blood (not recorded which). The receptors shown here come from a man aged 40-49 years who had recovered from COVID-19.

The chain combines TRBV10-3 with TRBJ1-6; possibly TRBD1 for D (5 bases). Between the trimmed V and J ends, which lost 10 bases and 3 bases, there was a span of 13 bases. CDR1 ENHRY and CDR2 SYGVKD come from the germline V gene. This CDR3 has 14 amino acids. For the CDR3, the DNA is TGTGCCACCCAGGGCCAGGGCTATAATTCACCCCTCCACTTT. Translated: CATQGQGYNSPLHF.

The CDR3 DNA sequence: TGTGCCAGTAGCCTACAGGGTGGTGGTCAGCCCCAGCATTTT. Translating gives CASSLQGGGQPQHF. The V call is TRBV19, the J call TRBJ1-5, with D tentatively TRBD1 (6 bases). CDR1 LNHDA and CDR2 SQIVND come from the germline V gene (reference sequence). V lost 6 bases and J 6 bases, leaving 15 bases between the germline ends. The CDR3 totals 14 residues.

This clone has only a few counts. V is TRBV2 and J is TRBJ2-1, with 12 nucleotides matching TRBD2. Germline V CDR1 and CDR2: SNHLY, FYNNEI. The V segment lost 4 bases and the J segment 1 base; nucleotides outside the gene matches: 5. The CDR3 consists of 17 residues. The CDR3 DNA sequence: TGTGCCAGCAGTGGGACTAGCGGGAAGAGGTCCTACAATGAGCAGTTCTTC. Protein: CASSGTSGKRSYNEQFF.

This clone was counted once. The DNA for the CDR3 is TGTGCCAGCAGCCTAACTGTTTCTGGAAACACCATATATTTT. This codes for CASSLTVSGNTIYF. The J gene is TRBJ1-3, the V gene TRBV9; no reliable D call. With 4 bases removed from V and 1 base from J, the gap between germline ends came to 9 bases. CDR3 length: 14 amino acids. CDR1 and CDR2 from the germline V gene are SGDLS and YYNGEE.

The V call is TRBV29-1, the J call TRBJ1-1, with 7 positions matching TRBD1. This CDR3 spans 13 amino acids. Trimming at V came to 5 bases and at J to 0 bases, leaving 3 bases not matched to a gene. Germline CDR1 is SQVTM and CDR2 is ANQGSEA. The CDR3 bases are TGCAGCGTTTGGGGACAGATGAACACTGAAGCTTTCTTT. Amino acids: CSVWGQMNTEAFF.

The V and J genes are TRBV5-1 and TRBJ1-1; 7 nucleotides agree with TRBD1. Losses at the gene ends were 3 bases for V and 11 bases for J; bases not matched to a gene: 13. From germline, CDR1 is SGHRS and CDR2 YFSETQ. This CDR3 region has 14 residues. The CDR3 reads CASSSSTGSLEAFF. CDR3 nucleotides: TGCGCCAGCAGCTCTTCGACAGGGAGCTTGGAGGCTTTCTTT.

The genes are TRBV30 and TRBJ2-3; TRBD2 might be the D (5 bases). The germline CDR1 and CDR2 sequences are GTSNPN and SVGIG (reference sequence). V gave up 2 bases and J gave up 2 bases, with 11 bases separating them. There are 14 residues in the CDR3. Here the CDR3 DNA reads TGTGCCTGGAGTCAAGGAGGATTCACAGATACGCAGTATTTT. Encoded protein: CAWSQGGFTDTQYF.

The table lists this clone with a count of one. The chain uses TRBV2 and TRBJ1-6; 7 nucleotides match TRBD1. CDR1 SNHLY and CDR2 FYNNEI come from the germline V gene. This CDR3 spans 15 amino acids. V shed 6 bases, J shed 7 bases, and the junction held 9 bases outside the gene matches. CDR3 bases: TGTGCCAGCAGCCTGGACAGGCAGATAAATTCACCCCTCCACTTT. It yields the protein CASSLDRQINSPLHF.

This clone was seen once. The V and J genes are TRBV27 and TRBJ1-1; unclear D gene. V gave up 6 bases and J gave up 0 bases, with 11 bases separating them. Germline V CDR1 and CDR2: MNHEY, SMNVEV (reference sequence). The CDR3 runs to 14 residues. CDR3: CASRTRNMNTEAFF. DNA for the CDR3: TGTGCCAGCAGGACCAGGAACATGAACACTGAAGCTTTCTTT.

V and J are TRBV20-1 and TRBJ1-5; 7 bases map to TRBD1. Germline trimming cut 3 bases from V and 2 bases from J; bases unmatched to any gene: 4. The CDR3 spans 14 residues. The germline CDR1 and CDR2 sequences are DFQATT and SNEGSKA (reference sequence). The CDR3 loop is CSASRQGGNQPQHF. CDR3 nucleotides: TGCAGTGCTAGTAGACAGGGAGGCAATCAGCCCCAGCATTTT.

The V call is TRBV18, the J call TRBJ2-3; 9 bases are a match to TRBD2. V lost 3 bases, J lost 0 bases, and 4 bases stayed unmatched. The CDR3 is 16 amino acids. Germline V gene sequence: CDR1 KGHSH, CDR2 LQKENI. The chain's CDR3 is CASSPPSGVSTDTQYF. The CDR3 bases are TGTGCCAGCTCACCGCCTAGCGGGGTTAGCACAGATACGCAGTATTTT. The whole variable domain, filled in from reference TRBV18 and TRBJ2-3, reads NAGVMQNPRHLVRRRGQEARLRCSPMKGHSHVYWYRQLPEEGLKFMVYLQKENIIDESGMPKERFSAEFPKEGPSILRIQQVVRGDSAAYFCASSPPSGVSTDTQYFGPGTRLTVL.

The chain carries TRBV7-9 and TRBJ2-1; 9 bases agree with TRBD1. The CDR3 consists of 14 residues. Germline assignment: CDR1 SEHNR and CDR2 FQNEAQ (reference sequence). Trimming cost V 4 bases and J 11 bases; bases outside gene matches: 9. The CDR3 spells CASSSGTGKVKQFF. DNA of the CDR3: TGTGCCAGCAGCTCGGGGACAGGGAAGGTGAAGCAGTTCTTC.

The chain uses TRBV18 and TRBJ1-1, with TRBD1 matching over 9 bases. The ends lost 1 base at V and 7 bases at J; junction bases unmatched: 10. CDR1 is KGHSH, CDR2 LQKENI, per germline. The CDR3 is 16 residues long. The chain's CDR3 is CASSPRSGQGLGEAFF. The CDR3 nucleotides read TGTGCCAGCTCACCACGCTCGGGACAGGGATTGGGTGAAGCTTTCTTT.

The V gene is TRBV7-9, the J gene TRBJ1-4; D possibly corresponds to TRBD1 (5 bases). The length of the CDR3 is 16 residues. Germline CDR1 SEHNR, CDR2 FQNEAQ (reference sequence). The ends were cut back, 4 bases at V and 2 bases at J, with 14 bases in the middle. The CDR3 sequence: CASSSQGLGTNEKLFF. The CDR3 DNA follows: TGTGCCAGCAGCTCTCAGGGTCTTGGGACTAATGAAAAACTGTTTTTT.

The V call is TRBV28, the J call TRBJ1-4; TRBD1 matches 8 bases. V lost 6 bases, J lost 2 bases, and 11 bases stayed unmatched. The CDR3 has 17 residues. The germline V gene has CDR1 MDHEN and CDR2 SYDVKM. The CDR3 bases are TGTGCCAGCAGCTCCTTCGGACAGGGATACACTAATGAAAAACTGTTTTTT. This gives the protein CASSSFGQGYTNEKLFF.

V gene TRBV29-1 combines with J gene TRBJ1-1, with D perhaps TRBD1 (5 bases). This CDR3 region has 14 residues. Germline CDR1 and CDR2: SQVTM and ANQGSEA. V shed 7 bases and J shed 1 base, with 16 bases lying between them. CDR3 in amino acids: CSATISQGNTEAFF. The CDR3 DNA reads as TGCAGCGCTACCATATCGCAGGGGAACACTGAAGCTTTCTTT.

V is TRBV6-1 and J is TRBJ1-4; the D is unclear. With 3 bases removed from V and 4 bases from J, the gap between germline ends came to 9 bases. The CDR3 length is 14 residues. Germline CDR1 and CDR2: MNHNS and SASEGT. The chain's CDR3 is CASSDLRVNEKLFF. In DNA, the CDR3 is TGTGCCAGCAGTGATTTGAGGGTTAATGAAAAACTGTTTTTT.

CDR3 in DNA: TGTGCCAGCAGCGTAAGGACAGGGGCCACAGATACGCAGTATTTT. Its protein product is CASSVRTGATDTQYF. The V gene is TRBV9, the J gene TRBJ2-3; 9 nucleotides line up with TRBD1. The CDR3 has 15 residues. Germline-derived CDR1 and CDR2 are SGDLS and YYNGEE. Unmatched junction bases numbered 2, after V lost 1 base and J lost 2 bases.

The chain employs TRBV29-1 and TRBJ2-1; D is perhaps TRBD1 (5 bases). V was pared by 2 bases and J by 1 base, with 9 bases between. CDR1 and CDR2 from the germline V gene are SQVTM and ANQGSEA. The CDR3 loop spans 14 amino acids. The CDR3 reads CSVERGSSYNEQFF. The CDR3 DNA sequence: TGCAGCGTTGAAAGGGGTTCGTCCTACAATGAGCAGTTCTTC.

The chain combines TRBV6-4 with TRBJ2-1, with 7 bases aligning to TRBD2. With 2 bases clipped from V and 8 bases from J, the junction kept 9 bases outside the gene matches. CDR1 is MRHNA, CDR2 SNTAGT, per germline. This CDR3 contains 15 residues. The CDR3 coding sequence is TGTGCCAGCAGTGACAGTAACGGGGGGTCCGATGAGCAGTTCTTC. Translated: CASSDSNGGSDEQFF.

This rearrangement joins TRBV5-1 to TRBJ2-5, with 12 bases lining up with TRBD2. The germline gives CDR1 SGHRS, CDR2 YFSETQ. V shed 5 bases and J 3 bases; nucleotides not matched to a gene: 5. The length of the CDR3 is 15 residues. CDR3: CASRTSGSIEETQYF. The DNA of the CDR3 is TGCGCCAGCAGGACTAGCGGGAGTATAGAAGAGACCCAGTACTTC.

This rearrangement joins TRBV29-1 to TRBJ1-5, with D unclear. The germline V gene has CDR1 SQVTM and CDR2 ANQGSEA. Trimming pared 4 bases from V and 2 bases from J, leaving 12 bases between. This CDR3 has 14 amino acids. CDR3 nucleotides: TGCAGCGTTGGGATCGAGGATGGCAATCAGCCCCAGCATTTT. Translating gives CSVGIEDGNQPQHF.

V is TRBV7-8 and J is TRBJ2-3; perhaps TRBD2 as D (5 bases). The CDR3 length is 14 residues. Germline loops: CDR1 SGHVS, CDR2 FQNEAQ. Trimming stripped 2 bases from V and 0 bases from J, with 6 bases between. In nucleotides, the CDR3 is TGTGCCAGCAGCTTAAGAGGGAGCACAGATACGCAGTATTTT. Protein: CASSLRGSTDTQYF.

At least ten counts were recorded for this clone. V is TRBV18 and J is TRBJ2-1; 9 bases line up with TRBD1. Germline V gives CDR1 KGHSH, CDR2 LQKENI. The length of the CDR3 is 15 residues. V lost 2 bases and J lost 7; bases outside the gene matches: 6. The CDR3 region is CASSPLWTGVNEQFF. CDR3 coding DNA: TGTGCCAGCTCACCATTGTGGACAGGGGTGAATGAGCAGTTCTTC. Looking up the rest from reference TRBV18 and TRBJ2-1 gives the full variable domain: NAGVMQNPRHLVRRRGQEARLRCSPMKGHSHVYWYRQLPEEGLKFMVYLQKENIIDESGMPKERFSAEFPKEGPSILRIQQVVRGDSAAYFCASSPLWTGVNEQFFGPGTRLTVL.

This chain connects TRBV19 to TRBJ2-7; 8 bases map to TRBD1. The V segment lost 8 bases and the J segment 4 bases; nucleotides outside the gene matches: 7. This CDR3 is built from 13 residues. Germline assignment: CDR1 LNHDA and CDR2 SQIVND (reference sequence). The CDR3 DNA is TGTGCCAGTTCCTCGGACAGGGATTACGAGCAGTACTTC. Its protein is CASSSDRDYEQYF.

The chain is built from TRBV11-2 and TRBJ1-4, with no clear D. The CDR3 length is 15 residues. Trimming removed 1 base from V and 5 bases from J, with 11 bases in between. Per germline, CDR1 SGHAT and CDR2 FQNNGV. In nucleotides, the CDR3 is TGTGCCAGCAGCTTAGCCGGTCTACCGAATGAAAAACTGTTTTTT. The encoded protein is CASSLAGLPNEKLFF.

V and J are TRBV5-6 and TRBJ1-6; 8 bases map to TRBD1. The CDR3 extends over 15 amino acids. With 4 bases clipped from V and 4 bases from J, the junction kept 4 bases outside the gene matches. Per the germline V gene, CDR1 is SGHDT and CDR2 is YYEEEE. The CDR3 DNA reads as TGTGCCAGCAGCCAGGGGGCCTCGTATAATTCACCCCTCCACTTT. Protein sequence: CASSQGASYNSPLHF.

The count of this clone is one. This chain joins TRBV5-1 and TRBJ2-2; weak D call: TRBD2 (7 bases). Trimming took 6 bases from V and 1 from J, leaving 13 bases between them. CDR3 length: 15 amino acids. Germline lookup yields CDR1 SGHRS and CDR2 YFSETQ. CDR3 protein: CASTTGGRNTGELFF. Here the CDR3 DNA reads TGCGCCAGCACCACCGGGGGGCGGAACACCGGGGAGCTGTTTTTT. The complete variable domain, with remaining parts taken from reference TRBV5-1 and TRBJ2-2, reads KAGVTQTPRYLIKTRGQQVTLSCSPISGHRSVSWYQQTPGQGLQFLFEYFSETQRNKGNFPGRFSGRQFSNSRSEMNVSTLELGDSALYLCASTTGGRNTGELFFGEGSRLTVL.

This rearrangement joins TRBV2 to TRBJ2-5, with 11 positions matching TRBD2. Germline CDR1 reads SNHLY; CDR2 reads FYNNEI. The CDR3 has 18 amino acids. J lost 5 bases, V lost 4 bases, and 15 bases had no gene match. As DNA, the CDR3 is TGTGCCAGCAGTGGCTCACTAGCGGGGGTTGTTTATGGGGAGACCCAGTACTTC. It specifies CASSGSLAGVVYGETQYF.

CDR3 bases: TGTGCCAGCAGGCCGGGAGTTACCCACTCTGGGGCCAACGTCCTGACTTTC. Its protein product is CASRPGVTHSGANVLTF. The chain couples TRBV5-4 to TRBJ2-6; D is possibly TRBD2 (6 bases). V was cut by 5 bases and J by 0 bases, with 15 bases left in between. This CDR3 has 17 residues. CDR1 and CDR2 from the germline V gene are SGHNT and YYREEE (reference sequence).

The chain combines TRBV18 with TRBJ2-3; the D gene is possibly TRBD1 (5 bases). Trimming pared 2 bases from V and 1 base from J, leaving 10 bases between. CDR1 KGHSH and CDR2 LQKENI come from the germline V gene. The CDR3 runs to 15 residues. The CDR3 DNA is TGTGCCAGCTCACCATGGGGCGGAGGCACAGATACGCAGTATTTT. Protein product: CASSPWGGGTDTQYF.

V and J are TRBV11-2 and TRBJ2-3, with TRBD2 matching 9 bases. The CDR3 totals 17 residues. V dropped 0 bases and J dropped 1; count of bases not matched to a gene: 5. The germline V gene encodes CDR1 SGHAT and CDR2 FQNNGV. The CDR3 nucleotides read TGTGCCAGCAGCTTAGAAGGCGGGGGGGCCGGCACAGATACGCAGTATTTT. Amino acid sequence: CASSLEGGGAGTDTQYF.